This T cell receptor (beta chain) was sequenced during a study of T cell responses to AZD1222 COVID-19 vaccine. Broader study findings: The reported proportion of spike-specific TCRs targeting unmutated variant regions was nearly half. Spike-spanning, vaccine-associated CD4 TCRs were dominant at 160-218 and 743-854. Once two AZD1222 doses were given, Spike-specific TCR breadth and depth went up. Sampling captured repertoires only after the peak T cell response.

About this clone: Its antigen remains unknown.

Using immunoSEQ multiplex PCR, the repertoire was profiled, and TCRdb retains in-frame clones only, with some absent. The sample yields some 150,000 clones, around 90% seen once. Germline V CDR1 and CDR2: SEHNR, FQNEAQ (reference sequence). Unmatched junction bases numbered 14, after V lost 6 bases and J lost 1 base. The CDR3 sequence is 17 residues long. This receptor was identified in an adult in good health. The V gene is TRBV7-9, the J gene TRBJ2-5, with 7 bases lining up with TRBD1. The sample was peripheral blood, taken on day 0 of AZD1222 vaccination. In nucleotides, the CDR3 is TGTGCCAGCAGGCCCCCCTGGCAGGGGGTCTCCCAAGAGACCCAGTACTTC. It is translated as CASRPPWQGVSQETQYF. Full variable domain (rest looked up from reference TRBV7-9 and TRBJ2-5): DTGVSQNPRHKITKRGQNVTFRCDPISEHNRLYWYRQTLGQGPEFLTYFQNEAQLEKSRLLSDRFSAERPKGSFSTLEIQRTEQGDSAMYLCASRPPWQGVSQETQYFGPGTRLLVL.